The present entry profiles one TCR beta chain with its context. The source of the sample is a study of blood T cell repertoires in COVID-19. Germline CDR1 KGHSH, CDR2 LQKENI. CDR3 length: 14 amino acids. The J segment lost 7 bases and the V segment lost 3 bases, leaving 8 bases of the junction unmatched. The table came from immunoSEQ multiplex PCR; TCRdb's copy has only in-frame clones and leaves some out. The data show some 150,000 clones, with 88% seen just once and about 2.1% held by the top ten. The J gene is TRBJ2-7, the V gene TRBV18, with TRBD2 identical over 8 bases. The sequenced sample was peripheral blood. The receptor comes from a human donor in a cohort sampled during active COVID-19. CDR3 amino acids: CASSPGGDSGEQYF. CDR3 sequence (DNA): TGTGCCAGCTCACCCGGGGGGGACTCGGGGGAGCAGTACTTC.